Described below is a single TCR beta chain sequence and its context. These data come from a study of blood T cell repertoires in COVID-19. Study summary: Material from acute and convalescent COVID-19 was sourced from the United States, Italy and Spain. The analysed material was cDNA or gDNA that came from T cells, B-cell-depleted T cells, or PBMCs.

Per the authors' pipeline: Amplification with reference gene primers provided the estimates of nucleated cell counts. Clones were read by immunoSEQ multiplex PCR, and TCRdb kept only the in-frame ones, dropping some. V, J and clone size were drawn from that table, and D and trimming were deduced from the DNA. Of about 120,000 clones listed, roughly 87% were seen once; the top ten hold 4.8%. Looked up from germline, CDR1 is MNHEY and CDR2 is SVGAGI. This CDR3 is built from 14 residues. V lost 0 bases and J lost 4, with 6 bases in between. The origin of this receptor is a human donor in a cohort sampled during active COVID-19. The chain carries TRBV6-5 and TRBJ1-4, with unresolved D. The source material was peripheral blood. In DNA, the CDR3 is TGTGCCAGCAGTTACTCGAGGCGTAATGAAAAACTGTTTTTT. Translated: CASSYSRRNEKLFF.